The rows below give T cell receptor beta chains drawn from one sample of a study of cytomegalovirus exposure and HLA in healthy donors. TCRdb's table, derived via immunoSEQ multiplex PCR, lists solely in-frame clones and lacks some. The sample holds fewer than 65,000 clones, around 87% seen once. Sequenced: PBMCs. These receptors were taken from a young man in good health and CMV-seronegative. Each CDR3 is given with its conserved first and last residue. The D gene is left open where the match is weak. Clone size is stated in some rows and not others, as once, few, many or a class when expanded.

J,size,D,V,DNA,CDR3
TRBJ1-2,NA,NA,TRBV30,TGTGCCTGGGCGGTCGGGACAAGCTATGGCTACACCTTC,CAWAVGTSYGYTF
TRBJ1-2,once,NA,TRBV2,TGTGCCAGCAGTGAAGATCCGGGATCGGGCTATGGCTACACCTTC,CASSEDPGSGYGYTF
TRBJ1-1,NA,NA,TRBV28,TGTGCCAGCAGTTTGCGTTACAGGGAAGCTTTCTTT,CASSLRYREAFF
TRBJ1-2,NA,NA,TRBV28,TGTGCCAGCAGTCGAGGCGGGACCTCTTCGGGCTACACCTTC,CASSRGGTSSGYTF
TRBJ2-5,NA,TRBD2,TRBV14,TGTGCCAGCAGCCAGGACCGACTAGCGGGGGGCGAAGAGACCCAGTACTTC,CASSQDRLAGGEETQYF
TRBJ1-6,NA,TRBD1,TRBV4-1,TGCGCCAGCAGCCAAGAACAGGGGAGTTTATCTTCACCCCTCCACTTT,CASSQEQGSLSSPLHF
TRBJ1-2,NA,NA,TRBV29-1,TGCAGCGTTGATGTCCAGGACTCACTGGGCTACACCTTC,CSVDVQDSLGYTF
TRBJ2-7,NA,NA,TRBV2,TGTGCCAGCAGGGGGGGAGGCGACGAGCAGTACTTC,CASRGGGDEQYF
TRBJ2-7,NA,TRBD1,TRBV2,TGTGCCAGCAGTGAAGCGGGACAGGGGGACTACGAGCAGTACTTC,CASSEAGQGDYEQYF
TRBJ2-5,NA,NA,TRBV2,TGTGCCAGCACCGCCGAGAGGGAAGAGACCCAGTACTTC,CASTAEREETQYF
TRBJ2-2,NA,NA,TRBV30,TGTGCCTGGAGATTGGCAGCGAACACCGGGGAGCTGTTTTTT,CAWRLAANTGELFF
TRBJ2-3,NA,TRBD1,TRBV7-3,TGTGCCAGCAGCGGGACAGGGGGAACAGATACGCAGTATTTT,CASSGTGGTDTQYF
TRBJ1-5,NA,NA,TRBV30,TGTGCCTGGAGCCCAGGGCCCTCTAGAGCCCAGCATTTT,CAWSPGPSRAQHF
TRBJ1-2,few,NA,TRBV5-1,TGCGCCAGCAGCTTGGAGGGGTATGGCTACACCTTC,CASSLEGYGYTF
TRBJ1-4,NA,NA,TRBV5-4,TGTGCCAGCAGCTTGGATGCGACAACTAATGAAAAACTGTTTTTT,CASSLDATTNEKLFF
TRBJ2-5,NA,TRBD2,TRBV2,TGTGCCAGCAGTGACGGGGGGTACGAGACCCAGTACTTC,CASSDGGYETQYF
TRBJ1-2,NA,NA,TRBV7-6,TGTGCCAGCAGCCCAGGGCCCACGGCTGGCTACACCTTC,CASSPGPTAGYTF
TRBJ2-1,few,NA,TRBV30,TGTGCCTGGAGGCGCGATGTTAATGAGCAGTTCTTC,CAWRRDVNEQFF
TRBJ2-7,NA,NA,TRBV5-6,TGTGCCAGCAGCCCTCAGGGGGGACGCGAGCAGTACTTC,CASSPQGGREQYF
TRBJ2-5,NA,NA,TRBV7-9,TGTGCCAGCAGCTCCCTTACAGGGTCCCAAGAGACCCAGTACTTC,CASSSLTGSQETQYF
TRBJ2-1,once,TRBD2,TRBV5-6,TGTGCCAGCAGCTTACGGACTAGCGGGGGGCTGTACAATGAGCAGTTCTTC,CASSLRTSGGLYNEQFF
TRBJ1-1,once,NA,TRBV9,TGTGCCAGCAGCGTAGCGGGGACTGAAGCTTTCTTT,CASSVAGTEAFF